Reported below is one T cell receptor beta chain. The target antigen is unknown. This sample is part of a study of blood T cells in healthy people across ages. With a J-beta primer mix and a sample-barcoded 5' primer, a second PCR ran roughly 7 to 11 cycles. Each cDNA molecule was tagged by a template-switch adaptor with 12 random nucleotides. From the 5' RACE reads, TCRdb called clonotypes with MiXCR, one entry per CDR3 protein. The sample holds some 1 million distinct CDR3 sequences; more than 40% are singletons and the top ten take approximately 20%. Every donor provided approximately 9.2 milliliters of peripheral blood. Extractions gave at least 5.5 micrograms of total RNA per sample. Study-level points and caveats: Long-lived donors had more naive CD4+ cells and higher diversity than aged donors.

This CDR3 region has 16 residues. The germline V gene encodes CDR1 SGHDN and CDR2 FVKESK. This TCR came from a woman aged 55-70 years in good health. The sequencing input was blood. This chain connects TRBV14 to TRBJ2-1, with D possibly being TRBD1 (6 bases). The J call is in doubt because the DNA end fits TRBJ2-7 better. CDR3 protein: CASSLANRAGVYEQYF. The CDR3, as DNA: TGTGCCAGCAGCCTCGCCAACCGGGCAGGGGTGTATGAGCAGTACTTC.